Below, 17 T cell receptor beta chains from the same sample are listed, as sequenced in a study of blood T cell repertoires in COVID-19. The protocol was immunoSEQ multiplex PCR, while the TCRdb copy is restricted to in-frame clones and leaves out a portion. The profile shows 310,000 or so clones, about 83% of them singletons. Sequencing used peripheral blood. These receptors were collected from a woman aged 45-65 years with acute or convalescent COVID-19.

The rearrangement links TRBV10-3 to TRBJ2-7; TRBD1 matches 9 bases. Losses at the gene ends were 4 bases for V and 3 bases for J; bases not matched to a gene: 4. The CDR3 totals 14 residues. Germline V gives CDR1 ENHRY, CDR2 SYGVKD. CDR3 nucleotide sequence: TGTGCCATCAGTGCGGGGACAGGGTTCTACGAGCAGTACTTC. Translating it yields CAISAGTGFYEQYF.

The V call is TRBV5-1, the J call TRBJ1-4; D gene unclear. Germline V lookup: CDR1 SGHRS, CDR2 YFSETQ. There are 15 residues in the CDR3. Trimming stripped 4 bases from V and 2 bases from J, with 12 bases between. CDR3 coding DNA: TGCGCCAGCAGCCTTAGTGTCGCCACTAATGAAAAACTGTTTTTT. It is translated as CASSLSVATNEKLFF.

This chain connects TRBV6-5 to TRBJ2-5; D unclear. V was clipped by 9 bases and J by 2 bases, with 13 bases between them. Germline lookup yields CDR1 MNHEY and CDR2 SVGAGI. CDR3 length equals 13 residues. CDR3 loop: CASLRTAQETQYF. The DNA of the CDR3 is TGTGCCAGTCTCCGTACAGCACAAGAGACCCAGTACTTC.

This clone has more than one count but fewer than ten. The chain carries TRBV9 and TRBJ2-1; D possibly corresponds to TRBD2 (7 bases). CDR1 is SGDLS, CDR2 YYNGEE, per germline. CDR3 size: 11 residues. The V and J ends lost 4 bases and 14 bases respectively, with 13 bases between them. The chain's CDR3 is CASSSGRGEFF. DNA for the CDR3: TGTGCCAGCAGCTCAGGGAGGGGGGAGTTCTTC.

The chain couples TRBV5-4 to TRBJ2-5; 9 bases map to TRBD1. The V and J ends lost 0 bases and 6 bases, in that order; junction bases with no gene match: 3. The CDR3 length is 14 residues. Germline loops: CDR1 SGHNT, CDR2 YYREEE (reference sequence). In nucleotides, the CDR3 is TGTGCCAGCAGCTTGGCGGGACAGGGACAGACCCAGTACTTC. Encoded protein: CASSLAGQGQTQYF.

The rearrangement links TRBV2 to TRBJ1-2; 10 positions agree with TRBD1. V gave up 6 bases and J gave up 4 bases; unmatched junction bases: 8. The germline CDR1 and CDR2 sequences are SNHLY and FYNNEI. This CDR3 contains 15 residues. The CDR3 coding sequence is TGTGCCAGCAGGGCGCGACAGGGGGCGGCCTATGGCTACACCTTC. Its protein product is CASRARQGAAYGYTF.

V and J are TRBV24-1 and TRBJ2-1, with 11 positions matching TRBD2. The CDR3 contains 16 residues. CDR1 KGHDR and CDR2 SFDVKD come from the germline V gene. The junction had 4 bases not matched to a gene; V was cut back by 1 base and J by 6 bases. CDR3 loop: CATSDLTLAGGNEQFF. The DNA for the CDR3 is TGTGCCACCAGTGATTTAACCCTAGCGGGAGGCAATGAGCAGTTCTTC.

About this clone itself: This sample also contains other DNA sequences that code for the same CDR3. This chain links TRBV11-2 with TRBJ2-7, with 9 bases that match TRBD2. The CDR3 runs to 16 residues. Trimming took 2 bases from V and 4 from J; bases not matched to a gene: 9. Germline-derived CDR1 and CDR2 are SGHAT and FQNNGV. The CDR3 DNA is TGTGCCAGCAGCTTATATCTCCGTAGCGGGAGTTACGAGCAGTACTTC. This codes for CASSLYLRSGSYEQYF. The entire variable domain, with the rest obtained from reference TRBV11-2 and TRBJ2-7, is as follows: EAGVAQSPRYKIIEKRQSVAFWCNPISGHATLYWYQQILGQGPKLLIQFQNNGVVDDSQLPKDRFSAERLKGVDSTLKIQPAKLEDSAVYLCASSLYLRSGSYEQYFGPGTRLTVT.

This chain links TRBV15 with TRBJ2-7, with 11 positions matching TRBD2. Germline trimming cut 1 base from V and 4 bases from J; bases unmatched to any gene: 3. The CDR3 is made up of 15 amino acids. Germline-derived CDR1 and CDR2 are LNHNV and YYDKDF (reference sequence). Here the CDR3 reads CATSRGLAGGYEQYF. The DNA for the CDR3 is TGTGCCACCAGCAGAGGGCTAGCGGGAGGATACGAGCAGTACTTC.

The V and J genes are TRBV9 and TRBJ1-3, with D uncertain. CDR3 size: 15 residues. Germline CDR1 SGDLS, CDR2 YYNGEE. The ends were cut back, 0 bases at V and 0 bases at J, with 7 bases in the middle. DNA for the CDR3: TGTGCCAGCAGCGTAGAACAGAGCTCTGGAAACACCATATATTTT. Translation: CASSVEQSSGNTIYF.

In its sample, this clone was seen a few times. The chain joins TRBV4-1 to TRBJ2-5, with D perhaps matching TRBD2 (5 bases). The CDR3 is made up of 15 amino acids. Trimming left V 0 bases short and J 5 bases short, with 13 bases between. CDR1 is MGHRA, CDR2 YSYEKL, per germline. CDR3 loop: CASSQDRSGDETQYF. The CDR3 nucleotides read TGCGCCAGCAGCCAAGATAGGTCCGGGGATGAGACCCAGTACTTC.

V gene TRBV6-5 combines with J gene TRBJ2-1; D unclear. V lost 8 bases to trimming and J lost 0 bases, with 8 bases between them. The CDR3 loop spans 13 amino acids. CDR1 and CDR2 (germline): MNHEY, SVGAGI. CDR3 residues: CASDENSYNEQFF. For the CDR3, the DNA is TGTGCCAGCGATGAGAACTCCTACAATGAGCAGTTCTTC.

The CDR3 nucleotides read TGTGCCAGCAGGGAATACTTATGGAGCAATCAGCCCCAGCATTTT. Amino acid sequence: CASREYLWSNQPQHF. This chain joins TRBV2 and TRBJ1-5; D is undetermined. CDR1 SNHLY and CDR2 FYNNEI come from the germline V gene. V shed 6 bases and J shed 1 base, with 13 bases lying between them. The CDR3 spans 15 residues.

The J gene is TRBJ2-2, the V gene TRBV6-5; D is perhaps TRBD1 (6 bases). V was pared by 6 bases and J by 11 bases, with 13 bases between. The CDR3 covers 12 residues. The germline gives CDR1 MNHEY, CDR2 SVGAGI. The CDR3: CASSHGTPELFF. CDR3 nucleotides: TGTGCCAGCAGCCACGGGACACCTGAGCTGTTTTTT.

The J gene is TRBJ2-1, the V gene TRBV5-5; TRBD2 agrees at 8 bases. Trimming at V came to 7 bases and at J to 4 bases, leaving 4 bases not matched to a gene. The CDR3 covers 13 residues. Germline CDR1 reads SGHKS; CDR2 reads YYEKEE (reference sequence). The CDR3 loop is CASQREQYNEQFF. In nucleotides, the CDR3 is TGTGCCAGCCAGCGGGAGCAATACAATGAGCAGTTCTTC.

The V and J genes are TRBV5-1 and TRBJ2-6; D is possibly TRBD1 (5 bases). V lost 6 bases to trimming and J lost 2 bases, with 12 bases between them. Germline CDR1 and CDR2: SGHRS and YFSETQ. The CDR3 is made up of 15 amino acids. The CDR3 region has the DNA TGCGCCAGCAACGCAGGGAACACTGGGGCCAACGTCCTGACTTTC. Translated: CASNAGNTGANVLTF. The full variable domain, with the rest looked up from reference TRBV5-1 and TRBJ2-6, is KAGVTQTPRYLIKTRGQQVTLSCSPISGHRSVSWYQQTPGQGLQFLFEYFSETQRNKGNFPGRFSGRQFSNSRSEMNVSTLELGDSALYLCASNAGNTGANVLTFGAGSRLTVL.

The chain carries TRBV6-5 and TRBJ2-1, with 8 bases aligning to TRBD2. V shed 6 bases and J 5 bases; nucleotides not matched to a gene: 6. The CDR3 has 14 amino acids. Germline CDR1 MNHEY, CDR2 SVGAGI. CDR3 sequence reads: CASSPGTSNNEQFF. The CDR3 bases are TGTGCCAGCAGCCCCGGGACTAGTAACAATGAGCAGTTCTTC.